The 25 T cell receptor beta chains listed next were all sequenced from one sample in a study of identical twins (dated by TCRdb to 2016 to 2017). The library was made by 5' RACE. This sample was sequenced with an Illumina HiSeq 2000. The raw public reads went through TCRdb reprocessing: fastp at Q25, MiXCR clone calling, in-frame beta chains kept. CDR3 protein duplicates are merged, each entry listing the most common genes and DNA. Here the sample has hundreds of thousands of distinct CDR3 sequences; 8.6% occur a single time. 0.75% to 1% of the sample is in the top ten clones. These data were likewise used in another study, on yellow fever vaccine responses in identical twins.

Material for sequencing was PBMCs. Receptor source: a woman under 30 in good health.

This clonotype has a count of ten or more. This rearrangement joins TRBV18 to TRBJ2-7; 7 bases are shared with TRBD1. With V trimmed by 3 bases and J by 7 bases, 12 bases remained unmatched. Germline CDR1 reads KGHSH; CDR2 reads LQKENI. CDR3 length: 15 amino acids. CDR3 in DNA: TGTGCCAGCTCACCGCAGGACAGGAGTCTACGTGAGCAGTACTTC. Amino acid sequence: CASSPQDRSLREQYF.

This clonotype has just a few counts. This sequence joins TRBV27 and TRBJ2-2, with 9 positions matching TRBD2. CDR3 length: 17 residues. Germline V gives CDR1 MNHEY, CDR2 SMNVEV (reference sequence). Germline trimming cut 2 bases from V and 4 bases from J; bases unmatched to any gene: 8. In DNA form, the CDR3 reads TGTGCCAGCAGTTTAATTGCGGGGGGGCCCGGCACCGGGGAGCTGTTTTTT. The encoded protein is CASSLIAGGPGTGELFF.

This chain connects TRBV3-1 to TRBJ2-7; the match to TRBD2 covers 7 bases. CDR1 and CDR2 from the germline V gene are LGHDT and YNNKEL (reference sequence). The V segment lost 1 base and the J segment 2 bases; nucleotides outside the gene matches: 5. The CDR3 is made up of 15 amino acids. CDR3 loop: CASSQGPSGAYEQYF. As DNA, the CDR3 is TGTGCCAGCAGCCAAGGACCCAGCGGGGCCTACGAGCAGTACTTC.

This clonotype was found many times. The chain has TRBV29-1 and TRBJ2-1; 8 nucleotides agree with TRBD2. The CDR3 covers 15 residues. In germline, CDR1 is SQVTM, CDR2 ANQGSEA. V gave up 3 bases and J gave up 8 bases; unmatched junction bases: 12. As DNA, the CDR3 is TGCAGCGTTGAGTCTAGCGGGCGTGGCGGGTATGAGCAGTTCTTC. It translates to CSVESSGRGGYEQFF.

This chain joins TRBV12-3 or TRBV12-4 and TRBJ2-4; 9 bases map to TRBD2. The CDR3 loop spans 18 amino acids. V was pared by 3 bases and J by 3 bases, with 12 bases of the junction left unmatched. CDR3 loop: CASSFGSVGGRDKNIQYF. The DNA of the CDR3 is TGTGCCAGCAGTTTTGGGTCTGTAGGCGGGAGGGACAAAAACATTCAGTACTTC.

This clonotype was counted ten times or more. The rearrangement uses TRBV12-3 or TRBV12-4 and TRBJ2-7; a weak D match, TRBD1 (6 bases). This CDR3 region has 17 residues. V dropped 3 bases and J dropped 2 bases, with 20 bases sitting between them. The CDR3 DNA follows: TGTGCCAGCAGTTTCGGGTTAGGGGGAGCGTTCGCCTACGAGCAGTACTTC. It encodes CASSFGLGGAFAYEQYF.

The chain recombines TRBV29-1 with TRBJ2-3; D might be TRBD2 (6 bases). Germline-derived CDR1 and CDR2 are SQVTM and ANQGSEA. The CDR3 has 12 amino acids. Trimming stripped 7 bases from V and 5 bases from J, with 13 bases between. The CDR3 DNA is TGCAGCGGGGAGACGGGAGTAGATACGCAGTATTTT. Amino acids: CSGETGVDTQYF.

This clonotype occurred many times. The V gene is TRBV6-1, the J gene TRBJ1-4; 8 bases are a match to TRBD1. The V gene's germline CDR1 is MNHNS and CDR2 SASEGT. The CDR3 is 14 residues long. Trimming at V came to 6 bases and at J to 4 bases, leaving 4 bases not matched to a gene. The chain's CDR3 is CASSRQGSNEKLFF. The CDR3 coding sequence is TGTGCCAGCAGCAGACAGGGGAGTAATGAAAAACTGTTTTTT.

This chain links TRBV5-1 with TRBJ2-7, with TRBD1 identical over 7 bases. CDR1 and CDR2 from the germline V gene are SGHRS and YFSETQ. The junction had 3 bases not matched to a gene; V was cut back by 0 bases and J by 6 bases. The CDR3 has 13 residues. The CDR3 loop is CASSLETGIEQYF. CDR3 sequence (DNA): TGCGCCAGCAGCTTGGAGACAGGGATCGAGCAGTACTTC. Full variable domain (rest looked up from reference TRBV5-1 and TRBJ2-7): KAGVTQTPRYLIKTRGQQVTLSCSPISGHRSVSWYQQTPGQGLQFLFEYFSETQRNKGNFPGRFSGRQFSNSRSEMNVSTLELGDSALYLCASSLETGIEQYFGPGTRLTVT.

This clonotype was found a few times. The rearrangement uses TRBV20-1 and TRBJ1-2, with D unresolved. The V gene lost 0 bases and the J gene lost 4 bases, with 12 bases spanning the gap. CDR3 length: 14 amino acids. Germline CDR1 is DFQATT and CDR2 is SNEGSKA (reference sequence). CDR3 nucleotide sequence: TGCAGTGCTAGAGACCCAAAAGGCCCCTATGGCTACACCTTC. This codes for CSARDPKGPYGYTF.

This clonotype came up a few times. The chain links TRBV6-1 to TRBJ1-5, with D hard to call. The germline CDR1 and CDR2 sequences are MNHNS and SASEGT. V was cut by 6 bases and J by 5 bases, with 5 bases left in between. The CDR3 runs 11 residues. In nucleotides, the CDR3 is TGTGCCAGCAGCTCTCATCAGCCCCAGCATTTT. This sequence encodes CASSSHQPQHF.

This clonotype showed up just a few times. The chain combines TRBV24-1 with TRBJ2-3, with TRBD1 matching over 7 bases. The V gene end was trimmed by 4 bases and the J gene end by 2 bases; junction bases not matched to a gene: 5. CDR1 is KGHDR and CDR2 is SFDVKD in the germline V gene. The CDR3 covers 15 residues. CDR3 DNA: TGTGCCACCAGTGACCCGACAGGGCACACAGATACGCAGTATTTT. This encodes CATSDPTGHTDTQYF.

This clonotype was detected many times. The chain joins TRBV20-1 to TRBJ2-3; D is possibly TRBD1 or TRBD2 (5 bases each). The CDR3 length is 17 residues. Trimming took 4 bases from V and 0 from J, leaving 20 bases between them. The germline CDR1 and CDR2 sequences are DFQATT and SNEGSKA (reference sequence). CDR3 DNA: TGCAGTGCTAAGGGGTGGCAGCGGAGCCTGAGCACAGATACGCAGTATTTT. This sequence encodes CSAKGWQRSLSTDTQYF.

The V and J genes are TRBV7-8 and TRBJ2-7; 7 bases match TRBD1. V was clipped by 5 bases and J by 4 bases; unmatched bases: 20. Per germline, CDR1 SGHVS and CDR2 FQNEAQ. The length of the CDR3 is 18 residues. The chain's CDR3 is CASSAQTGVSGSGYEQYF. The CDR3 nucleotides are TGTGCCAGCAGCGCGCAAACAGGGGTGTCAGGGTCGGGATACGAGCAGTACTTC.

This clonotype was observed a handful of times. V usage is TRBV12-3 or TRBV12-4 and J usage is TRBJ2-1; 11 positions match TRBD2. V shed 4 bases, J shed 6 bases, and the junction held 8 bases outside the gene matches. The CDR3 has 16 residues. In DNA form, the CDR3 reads TGTGCCAGCAGTTCACTTAGCGGGGGGGCCAGCAATGAGCAGTTCTTC. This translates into CASSSLSGGASNEQFF.

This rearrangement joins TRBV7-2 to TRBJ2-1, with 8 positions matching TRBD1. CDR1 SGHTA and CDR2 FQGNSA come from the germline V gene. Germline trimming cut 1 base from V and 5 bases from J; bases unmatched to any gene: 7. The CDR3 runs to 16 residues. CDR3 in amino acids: CASSLGVGGQDNEQFF. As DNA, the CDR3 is TGTGCCAGCAGCTTAGGGGTCGGGGGACAGGACAATGAGCAGTTCTTC.

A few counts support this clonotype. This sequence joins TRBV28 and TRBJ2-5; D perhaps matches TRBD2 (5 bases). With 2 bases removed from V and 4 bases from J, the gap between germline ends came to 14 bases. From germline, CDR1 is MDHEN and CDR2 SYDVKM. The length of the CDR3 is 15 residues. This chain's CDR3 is CASSLTGVGGETQYF. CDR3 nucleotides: TGTGCCAGCAGTTTAACCGGGGTAGGCGGAGAGACCCAGTACTTC.

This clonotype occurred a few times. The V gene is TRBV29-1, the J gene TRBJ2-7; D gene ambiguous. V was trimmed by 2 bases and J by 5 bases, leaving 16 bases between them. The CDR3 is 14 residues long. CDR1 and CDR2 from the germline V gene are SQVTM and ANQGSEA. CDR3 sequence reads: CSVESVAAGNEQYF. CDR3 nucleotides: TGCAGCGTTGAATCTGTGGCTGCCGGCAACGAGCAGTACTTC.

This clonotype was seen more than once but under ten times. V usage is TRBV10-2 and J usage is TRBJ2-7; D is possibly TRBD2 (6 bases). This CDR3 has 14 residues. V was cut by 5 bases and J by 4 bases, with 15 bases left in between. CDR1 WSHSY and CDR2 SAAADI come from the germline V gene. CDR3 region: CASSFSGLGYEQYF. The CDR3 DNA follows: TGCGCCAGCAGTTTTAGCGGTCTGGGGTACGAGCAGTACTTC.

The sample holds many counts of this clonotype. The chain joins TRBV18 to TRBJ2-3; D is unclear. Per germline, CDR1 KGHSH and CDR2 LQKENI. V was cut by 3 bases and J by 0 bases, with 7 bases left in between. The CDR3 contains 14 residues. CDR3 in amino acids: CASSPTTSTDTQYF. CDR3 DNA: TGTGCCAGCTCACCCACTACTAGCACAGATACGCAGTATTTT.

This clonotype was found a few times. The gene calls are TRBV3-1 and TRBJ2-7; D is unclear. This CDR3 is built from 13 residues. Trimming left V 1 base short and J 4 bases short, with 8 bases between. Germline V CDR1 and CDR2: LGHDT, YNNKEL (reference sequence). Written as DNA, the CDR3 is TGTGCCAGCAGCCAAGCTTACCATTACGAGCAGTACTTC. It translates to CASSQAYHYEQYF.

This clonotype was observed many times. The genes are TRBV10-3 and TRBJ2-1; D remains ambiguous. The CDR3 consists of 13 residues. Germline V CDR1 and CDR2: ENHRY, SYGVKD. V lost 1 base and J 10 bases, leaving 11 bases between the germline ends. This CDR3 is CAISELPTGEQFF. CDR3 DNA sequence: TGTGCCATCAGTGAGTTACCTACTGGCGAGCAGTTCTTC.

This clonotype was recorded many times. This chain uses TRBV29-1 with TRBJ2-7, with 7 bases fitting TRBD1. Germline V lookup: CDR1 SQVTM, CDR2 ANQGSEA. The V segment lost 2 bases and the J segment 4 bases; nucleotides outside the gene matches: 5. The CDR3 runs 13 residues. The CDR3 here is CSVELGRGYEQYF. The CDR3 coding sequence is TGCAGCGTTGAACTCGGCAGGGGGTACGAGCAGTACTTC.

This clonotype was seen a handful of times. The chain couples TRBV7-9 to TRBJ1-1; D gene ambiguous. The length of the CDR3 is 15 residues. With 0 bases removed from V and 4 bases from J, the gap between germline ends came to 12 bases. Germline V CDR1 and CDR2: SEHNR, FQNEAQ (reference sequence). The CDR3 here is CASSLALEGFTEAFF. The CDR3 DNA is TGTGCCAGCAGCTTAGCGCTGGAAGGATTCACTGAAGCTTTCTTT.

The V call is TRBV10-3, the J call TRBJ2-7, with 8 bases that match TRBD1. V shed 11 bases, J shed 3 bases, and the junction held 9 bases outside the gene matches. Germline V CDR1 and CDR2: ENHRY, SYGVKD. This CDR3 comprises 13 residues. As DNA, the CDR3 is TGTGCCGTCGCTCCGGGACAGGACTACGAGCAGTACTTC. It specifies CAVAPGQDYEQYF.